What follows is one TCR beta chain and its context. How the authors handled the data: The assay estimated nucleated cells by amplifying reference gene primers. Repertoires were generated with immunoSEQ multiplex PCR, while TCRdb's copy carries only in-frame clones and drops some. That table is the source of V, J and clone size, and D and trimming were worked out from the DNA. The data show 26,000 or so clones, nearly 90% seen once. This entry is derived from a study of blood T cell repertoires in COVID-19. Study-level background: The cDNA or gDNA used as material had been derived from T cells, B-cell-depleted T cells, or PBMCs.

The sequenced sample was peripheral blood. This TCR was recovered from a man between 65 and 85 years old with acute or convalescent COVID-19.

In nucleotides, the CDR3 is TGCGCCAGCAGCCAAAACTTTATTCCGGGACAGGGGATGACAGATACGCAGTATTTT. Translation: CASSQNFIPGQGMTDTQYF. The chain recombines TRBV4-1 with TRBJ2-3; 10 bases map to TRBD1. The germline gives CDR1 MGHRA, CDR2 YSYEKL. J was trimmed by 3 bases and V by 2 bases; bases with no gene match: 14. This CDR3 is built from 19 residues.